This TCR beta chain was identified in a study of beta chain features in type 1 diabetes. Study background: Across the samples, approximately 110,000,000 sorted cells were examined in total.

Expressed TCRB transcripts were sequenced because the isolated RNA had all been reverse transcribed beforehand. Sequencing used immunoSEQ multiplex PCR; TCRdb keeps in-frame clones, though not all of them. The table shows some 190,000 clones, with around 8% occurring only once. This clone was observed a handful of times. Its antigen is unknown. The study's findings and limits: There was a moderate but significant shortening of TCRB CDR3s in all four CD4+ subsets of Type 1 diabetes patients. In the patient group, naive, central memory and Treg TCRB repertoires seemed more alike than in the healthy donor group.

The sequenced material came from central memory CD4+ T cells from blood. This receptor was identified in a woman aged 40 to 55 with type 1 diabetes.

The CDR3 nucleotides read TGTGCCAGTACCGGGACAGACAAAGAGACCCAGTACTTC. Translating gives CASTGTDKETQYF. The genes are TRBV6-5 and TRBJ2-5, with 7 nucleotides matching TRBD1. This CDR3 comprises 13 residues. V trimming: 9 bases; J trimming: 3 bases; junction bases outside the gene matches: 7. Germline V gene sequence: CDR1 MNHEY, CDR2 SVGAGI.